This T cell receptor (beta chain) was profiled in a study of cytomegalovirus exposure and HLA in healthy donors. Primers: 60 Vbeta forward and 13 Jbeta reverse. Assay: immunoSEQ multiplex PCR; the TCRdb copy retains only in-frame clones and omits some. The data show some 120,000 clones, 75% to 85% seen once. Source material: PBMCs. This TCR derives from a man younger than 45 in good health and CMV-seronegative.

The CDR3 DNA reads TGTGCCAGCAGCTTAAACGCAGGTTCGAACACCGGGGAGCTGTTTTTT. Its translation: CASSLNAGSNTGELFF. This sequence joins TRBV7-8 and TRBJ2-2; D is uncertain. In germline, CDR1 is SGHVS, CDR2 FQNEAQ. V was trimmed by 2 bases and J by 0 bases, leaving 10 bases between them. The CDR3 contains 16 residues. The full variable domain, its missing parts supplied by reference TRBV7-8 and TRBJ2-2, is GAGVSQSPRYKVAKRGQDVALRCDPISGHVSLFWYQQALGQGPEFLTYFQNEAQLDKSGLPSDRFFAERPEGSVSTLKIQRTQQEDSAVYLCASSLNAGSNTGELFFGEGSRLTVL.